The clone carrying this T cell receptor (beta chain) appeared a single time. Its target is not known. Germline is not matched at one junction end, which may reflect a read error. The data are from a study of cytomegalovirus exposure and HLA in healthy donors. The PCR made use of 60 Vbeta and 13 Jbeta primers. Authors' analysis steps: Later analysis identified approximately 88 million unique TCR beta chains, about 12 million shared. Here immunoSEQ multiplex PCR was the method, and the copy in TCRdb shows in-frame clones only, minus some. D and trimming were read from the DNA, whereas the V and J calls and clone size are those reported in that table. The sample records about 83,000 clones, 65% to 75% being singletons. Every donor was a healthy person donating bone marrow. The CDR3 extends over 15 amino acids. Germline V gives CDR1 SGDLS, CDR2 YYNGEE. Whole-study findings and limits: Reported performance of the classifier showed diagnosis of cytomegalovirus status with high specificity and sensitivity.

The sequence came from a man in his 60s in good health and CMV-seronegative. Material: PBMCs. The V and J genes are TRBV9 and TRBJ2-1, with 9 bases aligning to TRBD1. The chain's CDR3 is CATSRTGDAYNEQFF. The CDR3, as DNA: TGTGCCACCAGCCGGACAGGGGACGCATACAATGAGCAGTTCTTC.